Listed below are T cell receptor beta chains from one sample, sequenced in a study of beta chain features in type 1 diabetes. Assay used: immunoSEQ multiplex PCR; TCRdb lists only in-frame clones, some missing. Here the sample spans 900,000 or so clones, roughly a sixth being singletons. Sequenced: naive CD4+ T cells from blood. These receptors were collected from a young woman in good health. CDR3s include the opening cysteine and the closing phenylalanine or tryptophan. The D gene is left open where the match is weak. Rows give clone size only sometimes, using once, few, many, or a class for an expanded clone.

clone_size: NA
d_call: NA
v_call: TRBV7-6
j_call: TRBJ2-3
cdr3_aa: CASSLHGQTYTDTQYF
cdr3_nt: TGTGCCAGCAGCCTACATGGACAGACCTACACAGATACGCAGTATTTT

clone_size: NA
d_call: NA
v_call: TRBV19
j_call: TRBJ2-5
cdr3_aa: CASSMRAAETQYF
cdr3_nt: TGTGCCAGTAGTATGAGGGCGGCAGAGACCCAGTACTTC

clone_size: NA
d_call: NA
v_call: TRBV7-2
j_call: TRBJ2-7
cdr3_aa: CASSIPGLSYEQYF
cdr3_nt: TGTGCCAGCAGCATACCGGGACTTTCCTACGAGCAGTACTTC

clone_size: NA
d_call: NA
v_call: TRBV11-2
j_call: TRBJ2-5
cdr3_aa: CASSQGSRSGGETQYF
cdr3_nt: TGTGCCAGCAGCCAAGGGAGCAGAAGCGGTGGCGAGACCCAGTACTTC

clone_size: few
d_call: NA
v_call: TRBV7-9
j_call: TRBJ2-5
cdr3_aa: CASSLLGRQETQYF
cdr3_nt: TGTGCCAGCAGCTTACTGGGGAGGCAAGAGACCCAGTACTTC

clone_size: NA
d_call: TRBD2
v_call: TRBV15
j_call: TRBJ2-1
cdr3_aa: CATRAGTSTRGKQFF
cdr3_nt: TGTGCCACCAGAGCCGGGACTAGCACACGCGGAAAGCAGTTCTTC

clone_size: NA
d_call: NA
v_call: TRBV9
j_call: TRBJ2-2
cdr3_aa: CASSPGATGIGELFF
cdr3_nt: TGTGCCAGCAGCCCTGGAGCTACGGGAATCGGGGAGCTGTTTTTT

clone_size: few
d_call: TRBD2
v_call: TRBV10-1
j_call: TRBJ2-7
cdr3_aa: CATRRGASGSDEQYF
cdr3_nt: TGCGCCACGAGGCGAGGGGCCAGCGGGAGTGATGAGCAGTACTTC

clone_size: few
d_call: NA
v_call: TRBV2
j_call: TRBJ2-7
cdr3_aa: CASKGRGYEQYF
cdr3_nt: TGTGCCAGCAAGGGTCGGGGGTACGAGCAGTACTTC

clone_size: few
d_call: NA
v_call: TRBV10-3
j_call: TRBJ2-7
cdr3_aa: CAISESSYVPGTLISEEQYF
cdr3_nt: TGTGCCATCAGTGAGTCCTCCTACGTCCCCGGGACTTTAATCTCGGAAGAGCAGTACTTC

clone_size: NA
d_call: NA
v_call: TRBV2
j_call: TRBJ2-1
cdr3_aa: CASSHNEQFF
cdr3_nt: TGTGCCAGCAGTCACAATGAGCAGTTCTTC

clone_size: NA
d_call: TRBD2
v_call: TRBV7-2
j_call: TRBJ2-7
cdr3_aa: CASSSLAGRTGEQYF
cdr3_nt: TGTGCCAGCAGCTCGTTAGCGGGCCGCACGGGCGAGCAGTACTTC

clone_size: few
d_call: NA
v_call: TRBV23-1
j_call: TRBJ2-7
cdr3_aa: CASSQCYSYEQYF
cdr3_nt: TGCGCCAGCAGTCAATGCTACAGCTACGAGCAGTACTTC

clone_size: NA
d_call: NA
v_call: TRBV19
j_call: TRBJ1-2
cdr3_aa: CASSISMTIGGYTF
cdr3_nt: TGTGCCAGTAGTATTTCCATGACAATCGGCGGCTACACCTTC

clone_size: NA
d_call: NA
v_call: TRBV7-9
j_call: TRBJ2-3
cdr3_aa: CASSLVGASDTQYF
cdr3_nt: TGTGCCAGCAGCTTAGTTGGGGCATCAGATACGCAGTATTTT

clone_size: many
d_call: NA
v_call: TRBV14
j_call: TRBJ2-1
cdr3_aa: CASSQEGGLRNEQFF
cdr3_nt: TGTGCCAGCAGCCAAGAAGGGGGGCTGAGGAATGAGCAGTTCTTC

clone_size: NA
d_call: NA
v_call: TRBV2
j_call: TRBJ1-5
cdr3_aa: CASNVADNQPQHF
cdr3_nt: TGTGCCAGCAACGTGGCAGACAATCAGCCCCAGCATTTT

clone_size: few
d_call: NA
v_call: TRBV5-1
j_call: TRBJ2-1
cdr3_aa: CASSLREFSYNEQFF
cdr3_nt: TGCGCCAGCAGCTTGAGGGAGTTCTCCTACAATGAGCAGTTCTTC

clone_size: NA
d_call: NA
v_call: TRBV5-6
j_call: TRBJ2-7
cdr3_aa: CASSLRAEQYF
cdr3_nt: TGTGCCAGCAGCTTAAGGGCCGAGCAGTACTTC

clone_size: NA
d_call: TRBD2
v_call: TRBV19
j_call: TRBJ2-4
cdr3_aa: CASSIDGEGLAKNIQYF
cdr3_nt: TGTGCCAGTAGTATAGATGGGGAGGGCCTAGCCAAAAACATTCAGTACTTC

clone_size: NA
d_call: NA
v_call: TRBV9
j_call: TRBJ2-5
cdr3_aa: CASSFSPRTEETQYF
cdr3_nt: TGTGCCAGCAGCTTTAGTCCCCGGACAGAAGAGACCCAGTACTTC

clone_size: NA
d_call: NA
v_call: TRBV7-9
j_call: TRBJ2-5
cdr3_aa: CASSLVASEKTQYF
cdr3_nt: TGTGCCAGCAGCTTAGTGGCTAGCGAAAAGACCCAGTACTTC

clone_size: few
d_call: NA
v_call: TRBV5-1
j_call: TRBJ1-4
cdr3_aa: CASSLGVGGPSNEKLFF
cdr3_nt: TGCGCCAGCAGCTTGGGGGTGGGAGGCCCTTCAAATGAAAAACTGTTTTTT

clone_size: few
d_call: NA
v_call: TRBV28
j_call: TRBJ2-4
cdr3_aa: CASSWGSLAKNIQYF
cdr3_nt: TGTGCCAGCAGTTGGGGCAGCCTAGCCAAAAACATTCAGTACTTC

clone_size: NA
d_call: TRBD2
v_call: TRBV7-8
j_call: TRBJ2-1
cdr3_aa: CASSSGLVVYEQFF
cdr3_nt: TGTGCCAGCAGCTCGGGACTAGTTGTCTATGAGCAGTTCTTC

clone_size: few
d_call: NA
v_call: TRBV28
j_call: TRBJ2-4
cdr3_aa: CASSLSSRVINIQYF
cdr3_nt: TGTGCCAGCAGTTTGTCCTCACGCGTGATAAACATTCAGTACTTC